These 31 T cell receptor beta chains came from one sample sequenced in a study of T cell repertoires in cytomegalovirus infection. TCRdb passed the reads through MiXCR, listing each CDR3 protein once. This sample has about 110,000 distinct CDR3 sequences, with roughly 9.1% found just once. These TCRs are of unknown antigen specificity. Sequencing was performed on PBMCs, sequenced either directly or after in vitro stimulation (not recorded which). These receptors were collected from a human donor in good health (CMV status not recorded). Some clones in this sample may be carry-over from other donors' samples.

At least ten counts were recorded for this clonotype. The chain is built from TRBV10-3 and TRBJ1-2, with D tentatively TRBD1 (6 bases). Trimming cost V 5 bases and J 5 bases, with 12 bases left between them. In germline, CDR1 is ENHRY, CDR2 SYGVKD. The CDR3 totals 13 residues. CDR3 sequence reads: CAISPGTFYGYTF. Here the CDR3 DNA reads TGTGCCATCAGTCCCGGGACATTTTATGGCTACACCTTC.

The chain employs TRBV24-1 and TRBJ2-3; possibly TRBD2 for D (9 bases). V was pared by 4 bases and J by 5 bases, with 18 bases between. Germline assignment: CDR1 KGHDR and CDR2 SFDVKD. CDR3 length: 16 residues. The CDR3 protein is CATSDRASGTGDTQYF. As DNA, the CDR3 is TGTGCCACCAGTGACCGTGCTAGCGGGACAGGAGATACGCAGTATTTT.

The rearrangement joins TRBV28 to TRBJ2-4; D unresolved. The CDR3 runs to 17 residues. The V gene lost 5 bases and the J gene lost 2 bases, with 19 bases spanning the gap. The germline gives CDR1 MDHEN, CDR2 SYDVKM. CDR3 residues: CASSPPLRRSTKNIQYF. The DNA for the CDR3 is TGTGCCAGCAGTCCGCCTCTGAGACGCTCAACCAAAAACATTCAGTACTTC.

The CDR3 here is CASSQVDRDYGYTF. The CDR3 DNA sequence: TGCGCCAGCAGCCAAGTGGACAGGGACTATGGCTACACCTTC. The rearrangement joins TRBV4-3 to TRBJ1-2, with 8 positions matching TRBD1. The germline V gene encodes CDR1 LGHNA and CDR2 YSLEER. The CDR3 totals 14 residues. The V segment lost 1 base and the J segment 3 bases; nucleotides outside the gene matches: 1.

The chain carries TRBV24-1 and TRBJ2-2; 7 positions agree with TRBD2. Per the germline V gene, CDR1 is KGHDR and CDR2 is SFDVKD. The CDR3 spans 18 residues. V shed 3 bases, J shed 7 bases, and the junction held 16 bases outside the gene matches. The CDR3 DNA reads TGTGCCACCAGTGATCTCCCCAGCGGCGGGAGTAAGAGCGGGGAGCTGTTTTTT. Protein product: CATSDLPSGGSKSGELFF.

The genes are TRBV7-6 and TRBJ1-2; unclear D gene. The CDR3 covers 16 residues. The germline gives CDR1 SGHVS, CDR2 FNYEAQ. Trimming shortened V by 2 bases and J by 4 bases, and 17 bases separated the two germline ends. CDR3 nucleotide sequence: TGTGCCAGCAGCTTACCCTATCCGGACCTTTTCTATGGCTACACCTTC. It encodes CASSLPYPDLFYGYTF.

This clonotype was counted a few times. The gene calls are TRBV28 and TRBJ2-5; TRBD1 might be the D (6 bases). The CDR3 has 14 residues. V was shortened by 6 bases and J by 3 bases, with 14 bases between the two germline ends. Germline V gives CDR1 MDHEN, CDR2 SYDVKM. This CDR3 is CASRRSPGEETQYF. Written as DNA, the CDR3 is TGTGCCAGCAGGAGATCTCCAGGGGAAGAGACCCAGTACTTC.

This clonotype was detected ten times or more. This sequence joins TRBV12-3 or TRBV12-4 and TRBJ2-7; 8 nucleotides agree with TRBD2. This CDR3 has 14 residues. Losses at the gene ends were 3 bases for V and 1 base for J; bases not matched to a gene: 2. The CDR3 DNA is TGTGCCAGCAGTTTGACTAGCGTTTCCTACGAGCAGTACTTC. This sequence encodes CASSLTSVSYEQYF.

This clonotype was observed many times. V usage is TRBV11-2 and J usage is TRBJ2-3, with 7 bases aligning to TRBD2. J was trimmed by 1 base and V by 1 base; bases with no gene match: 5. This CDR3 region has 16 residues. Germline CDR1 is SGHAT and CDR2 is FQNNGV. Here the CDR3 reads CASSLVGGRGTDTQYF. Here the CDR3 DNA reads TGTGCCAGCAGCTTAGTTGGGGGGAGGGGCACAGATACGCAGTATTTT.

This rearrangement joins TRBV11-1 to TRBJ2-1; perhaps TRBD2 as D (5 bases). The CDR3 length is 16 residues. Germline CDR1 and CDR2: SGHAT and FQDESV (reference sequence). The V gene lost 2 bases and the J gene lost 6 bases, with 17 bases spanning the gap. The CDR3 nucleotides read TGTGCCAGCAGCTTATCCCTAGCCGCAAGCAGCAATGAGCAGTTCTTC. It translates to CASSLSLAASSNEQFF.

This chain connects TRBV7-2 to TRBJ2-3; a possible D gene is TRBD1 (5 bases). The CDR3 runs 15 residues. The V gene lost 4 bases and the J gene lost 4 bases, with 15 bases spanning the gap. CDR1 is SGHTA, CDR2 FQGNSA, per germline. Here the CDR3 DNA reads TGTGCCAGCAGCTCGGTAGGGGCCGTCGCAGATACGCAGTATTTT. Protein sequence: CASSSVGAVADTQYF.

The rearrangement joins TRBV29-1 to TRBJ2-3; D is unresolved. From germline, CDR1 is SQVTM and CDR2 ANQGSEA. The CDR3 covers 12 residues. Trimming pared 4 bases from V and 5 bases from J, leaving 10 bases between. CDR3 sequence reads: CSVAPGVDTQYF. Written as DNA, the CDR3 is TGCAGCGTTGCCCCAGGAGTAGATACGCAGTATTTT.

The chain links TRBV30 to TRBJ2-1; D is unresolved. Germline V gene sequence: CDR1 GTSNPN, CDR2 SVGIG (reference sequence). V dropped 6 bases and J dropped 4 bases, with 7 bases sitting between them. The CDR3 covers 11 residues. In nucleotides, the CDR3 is TGTGCCTGCTGGCCTTACAATGAGCAGTTCTTC. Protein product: CACWPYNEQFF. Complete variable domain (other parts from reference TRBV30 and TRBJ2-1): SQTIHQWPATLVQPVGSPLSLECTVEGTSNPNLYWYRQAAGRGLQLLFYSVGIGQISSEVPQNLSASRPQDRQFILSSKKLLLSDSGFYLCACWPYNEQFFGPGTRLTVL.

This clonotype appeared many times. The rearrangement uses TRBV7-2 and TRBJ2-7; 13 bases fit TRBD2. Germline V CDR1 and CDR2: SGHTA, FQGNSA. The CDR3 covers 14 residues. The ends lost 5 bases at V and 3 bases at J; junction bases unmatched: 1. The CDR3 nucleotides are TGTGCCAGCAGCCGGACTAGCGGGAGCTACGAGCAGTACTTC. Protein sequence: CASSRTSGSYEQYF.

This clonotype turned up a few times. The CDR3: CATSRTRLAGEPSYEQYV. CDR3 coding DNA: TGTGCCACCAGCAGAACCCGACTAGCGGGCGAACCCTCCTACGAGCAGTACGTC. The chain links TRBV15 to TRBJ2-7; 10 nucleotides match TRBD2. CDR3 length: 18 residues. The J segment lost 0 bases and the V segment lost 2 bases, leaving 10 bases of the junction unmatched. Germline CDR1 reads LNHNV; CDR2 reads YYDKDF (reference sequence).

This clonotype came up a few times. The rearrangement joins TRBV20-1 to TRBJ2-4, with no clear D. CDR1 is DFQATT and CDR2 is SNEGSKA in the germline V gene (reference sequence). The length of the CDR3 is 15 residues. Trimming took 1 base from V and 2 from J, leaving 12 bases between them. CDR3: CSARADHITKNIQYF. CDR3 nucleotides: TGCAGTGCTAGAGCCGATCATATTACCAAAAACATTCAGTACTTC.

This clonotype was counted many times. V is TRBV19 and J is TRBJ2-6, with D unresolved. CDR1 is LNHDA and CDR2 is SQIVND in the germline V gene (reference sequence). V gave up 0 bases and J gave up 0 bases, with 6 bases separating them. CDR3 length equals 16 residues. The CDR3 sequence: CASSIDFLSGANVLTF. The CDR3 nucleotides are TGTGCCAGTAGTATAGATTTCCTCTCTGGGGCCAACGTCCTGACTTTC.

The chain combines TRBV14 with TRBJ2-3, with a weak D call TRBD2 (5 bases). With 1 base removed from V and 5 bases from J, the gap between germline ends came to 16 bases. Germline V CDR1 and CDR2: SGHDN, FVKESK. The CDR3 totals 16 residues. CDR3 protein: CASSQAAKGGRDTQYF. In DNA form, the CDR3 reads TGTGCCAGCAGCCAAGCGGCGAAGGGTGGGAGAGATACGCAGTATTTT.

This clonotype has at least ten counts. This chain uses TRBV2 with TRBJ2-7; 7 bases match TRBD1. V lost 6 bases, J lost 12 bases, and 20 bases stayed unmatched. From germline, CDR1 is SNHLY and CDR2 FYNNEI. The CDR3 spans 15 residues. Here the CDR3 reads CASSATGTARRGAYF. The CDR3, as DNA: TGTGCCAGCAGCGCAACGGGGACAGCCAGAAGAGGGGCGTACTTC. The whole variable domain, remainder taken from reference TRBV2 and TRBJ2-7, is EPEVTQTPSHQVTQMGQEVILRCVPISNHLYFYWYRQILGQKVEFLVSFYNNEISEKSEIFDDQFSVERPDGSNFTLKIRSTKLEDSAMYFCASSATGTARRGAYFGPGTRLTVT.

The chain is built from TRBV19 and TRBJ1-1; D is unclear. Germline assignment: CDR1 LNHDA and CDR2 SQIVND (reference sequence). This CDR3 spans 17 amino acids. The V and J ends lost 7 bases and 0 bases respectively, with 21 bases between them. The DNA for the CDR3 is TGTGCCAGTACCCTAGGGAGGACCTGGAGGATGAACACTGAAGCTTTCTTT. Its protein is CASTLGRTWRMNTEAFF.

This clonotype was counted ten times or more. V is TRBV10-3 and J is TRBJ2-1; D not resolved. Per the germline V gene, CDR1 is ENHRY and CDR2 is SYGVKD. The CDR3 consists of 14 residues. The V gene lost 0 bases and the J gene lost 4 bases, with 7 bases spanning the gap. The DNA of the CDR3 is TGTGCCATCAGTGAGTCGGTAGGTTACAATGAGCAGTTCTTC. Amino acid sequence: CAISESVGYNEQFF.

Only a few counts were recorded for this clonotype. CDR3 DNA sequence: TGTGCCAGCAAAGATAGCGGGAGGGGCTCCTACAATGAGCAGTTCTTC. Protein: CASKDSGRGSYNEQFF. J is TRBJ2-1 and V is TRBV12-3 or TRBV12-4, with 11 bases that match TRBD2. The junction had 5 bases not matched to a gene; V was cut back by 7 bases and J by 0 bases. The CDR3 sequence is 16 residues long.

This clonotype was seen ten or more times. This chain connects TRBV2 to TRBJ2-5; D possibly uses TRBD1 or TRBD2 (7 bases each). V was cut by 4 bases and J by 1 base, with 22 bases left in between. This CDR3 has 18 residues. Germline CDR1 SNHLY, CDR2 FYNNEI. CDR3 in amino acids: CASSGQAGEGGPQETQYF. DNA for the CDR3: TGTGCCAGCAGTGGCCAGGCGGGAGAAGGGGGCCCCCAAGAGACCCAGTACTTC.

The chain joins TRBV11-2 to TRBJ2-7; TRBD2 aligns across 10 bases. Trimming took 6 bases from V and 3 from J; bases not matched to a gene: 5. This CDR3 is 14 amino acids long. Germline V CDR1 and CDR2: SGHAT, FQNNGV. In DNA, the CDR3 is TGTGCCAGCAGACAAGCGGGAGGGGGCTACGAGCAGTACTTC. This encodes CASRQAGGGYEQYF.

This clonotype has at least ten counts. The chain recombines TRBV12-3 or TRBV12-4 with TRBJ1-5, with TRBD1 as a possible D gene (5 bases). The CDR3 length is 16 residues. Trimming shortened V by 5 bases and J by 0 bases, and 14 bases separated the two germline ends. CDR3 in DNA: TGTGCCAGCAGTACCCCGGGGGGGAATAGCAATCAGCCCCAGCATTTT. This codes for CASSTPGGNSNQPQHF.

The CDR3 is CSAKQGYAGELFF. For the CDR3, the DNA is TGCAGCGCCAAACAGGGGTATGCCGGGGAGCTGTTTTTT. The chain is built from TRBV29-1 and TRBJ2-2; 7 nucleotides align to TRBD1. There are 13 residues in the CDR3. V gave up 7 bases and J gave up 6 bases; unmatched junction bases: 8. Germline V gene sequence: CDR1 SQVTM, CDR2 ANQGSEA.

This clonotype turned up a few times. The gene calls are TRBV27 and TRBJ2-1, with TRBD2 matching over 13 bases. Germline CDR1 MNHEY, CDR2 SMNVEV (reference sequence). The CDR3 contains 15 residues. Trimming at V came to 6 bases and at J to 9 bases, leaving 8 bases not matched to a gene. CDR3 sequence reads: CASSRLAGGLSEQFF. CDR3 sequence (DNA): TGTGCCAGCAGCCGACTAGCGGGAGGCCTCAGTGAGCAGTTCTTC.

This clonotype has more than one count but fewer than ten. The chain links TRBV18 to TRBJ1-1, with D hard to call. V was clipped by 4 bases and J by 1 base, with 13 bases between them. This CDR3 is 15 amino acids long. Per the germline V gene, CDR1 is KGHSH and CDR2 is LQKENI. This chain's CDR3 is CASSLRTGPNTEAFF. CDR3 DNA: TGTGCCAGCTCACTGAGGACGGGCCCGAACACTGAAGCTTTCTTT.

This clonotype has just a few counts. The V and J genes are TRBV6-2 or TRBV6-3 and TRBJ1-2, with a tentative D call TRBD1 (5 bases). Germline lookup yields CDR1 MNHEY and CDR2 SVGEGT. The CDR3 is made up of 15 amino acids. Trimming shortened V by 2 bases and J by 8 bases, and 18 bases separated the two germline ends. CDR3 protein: CASSYRPGGAGGYTF. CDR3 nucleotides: TGTGCCAGCAGTTACCGACCGGGCGGGGCTGGCGGCTACACCTTC.

CDR3 sequence reads: CASSRRGDTYEQYF. The DNA for the CDR3 is TGTGCCAGTAGCCGACGGGGAGACACCTACGAGCAGTACTTC. The rearrangement joins TRBV19 to TRBJ2-7; perhaps TRBD2 as D (5 bases). V was clipped by 6 bases and J by 2 bases, with 14 bases between them. The germline gives CDR1 LNHDA, CDR2 SQIVND (reference sequence). CDR3 length: 14 amino acids.

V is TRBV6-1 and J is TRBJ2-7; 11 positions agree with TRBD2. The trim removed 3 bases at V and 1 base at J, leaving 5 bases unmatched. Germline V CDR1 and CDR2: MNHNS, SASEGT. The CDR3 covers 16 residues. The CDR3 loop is CASSEGTSGISYEQYF. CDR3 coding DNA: TGTGCCAGCAGTGAGGGGACTAGCGGAATTTCCTACGAGCAGTACTTC.